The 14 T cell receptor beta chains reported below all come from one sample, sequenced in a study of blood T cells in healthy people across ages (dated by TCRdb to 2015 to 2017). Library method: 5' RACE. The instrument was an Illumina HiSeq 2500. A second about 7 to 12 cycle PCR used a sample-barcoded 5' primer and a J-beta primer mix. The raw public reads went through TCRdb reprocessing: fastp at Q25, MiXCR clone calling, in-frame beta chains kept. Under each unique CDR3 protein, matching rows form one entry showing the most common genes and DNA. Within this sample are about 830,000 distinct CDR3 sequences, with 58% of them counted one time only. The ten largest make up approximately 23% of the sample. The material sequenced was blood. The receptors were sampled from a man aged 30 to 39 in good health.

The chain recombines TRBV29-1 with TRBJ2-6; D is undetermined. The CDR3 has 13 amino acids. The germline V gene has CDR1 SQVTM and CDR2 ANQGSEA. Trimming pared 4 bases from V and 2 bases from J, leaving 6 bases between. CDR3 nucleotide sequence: TGCAGCGTTGGTCAGGCTGGGGCCAACGTCCTGACTTTC. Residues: CSVGQAGANVLTF.

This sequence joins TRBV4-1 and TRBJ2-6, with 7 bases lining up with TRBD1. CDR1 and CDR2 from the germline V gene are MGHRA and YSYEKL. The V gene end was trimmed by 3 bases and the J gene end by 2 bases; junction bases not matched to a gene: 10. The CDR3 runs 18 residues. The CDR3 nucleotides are TGCGCCAGCAGCCAGGGAGACAGGGTTCTTACTGGGGCCAACGTCCTGACTTTC. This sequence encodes CASSQGDRVLTGANVLTF.

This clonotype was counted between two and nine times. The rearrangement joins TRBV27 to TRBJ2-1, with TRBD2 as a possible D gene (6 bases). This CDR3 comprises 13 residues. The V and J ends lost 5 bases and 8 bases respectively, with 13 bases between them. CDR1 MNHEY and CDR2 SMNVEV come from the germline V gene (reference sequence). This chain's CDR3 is CASSGGTLHEQFF. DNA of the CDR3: TGTGCCAGCAGTGGAGGGACCCTGCATGAGCAGTTCTTC.

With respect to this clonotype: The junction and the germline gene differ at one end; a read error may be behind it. The CDR3 sequence: CASSLEKQEIQYF. DNA for the CDR3: TGTGCCAGCAGCTTAGAGAAGCAAGAGATCCAGTACTTC. This chain uses TRBV7-2 with TRBJ2-5; D gene unclear. Germline V gives CDR1 SGHTA, CDR2 FQGNSA. This CDR3 has 13 residues.

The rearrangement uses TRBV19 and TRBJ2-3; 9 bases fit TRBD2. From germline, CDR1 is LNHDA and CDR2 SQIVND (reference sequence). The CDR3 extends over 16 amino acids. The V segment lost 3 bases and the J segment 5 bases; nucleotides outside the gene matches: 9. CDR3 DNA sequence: TGTGCCAGTAGTATCAGGCTAGCGGGGCCGGGAGATACGCAGTATTTT. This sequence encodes CASSIRLAGPGDTQYF.

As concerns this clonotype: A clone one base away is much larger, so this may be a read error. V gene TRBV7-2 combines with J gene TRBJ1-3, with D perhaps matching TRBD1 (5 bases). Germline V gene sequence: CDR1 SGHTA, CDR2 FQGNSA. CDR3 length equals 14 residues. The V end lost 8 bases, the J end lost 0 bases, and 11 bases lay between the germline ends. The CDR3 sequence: CASGFTGSGNTIYF. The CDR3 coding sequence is TGTGCCAGCGGATTTACAGGCTCTGGAAACACCATATATTTT.

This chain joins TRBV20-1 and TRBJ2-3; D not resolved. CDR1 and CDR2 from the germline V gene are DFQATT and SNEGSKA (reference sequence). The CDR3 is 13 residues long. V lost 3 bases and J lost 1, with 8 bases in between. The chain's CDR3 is CSASPLGTDTQYF. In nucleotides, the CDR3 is TGCAGTGCTAGCCCCTTAGGCACAGATACGCAGTATTTT.

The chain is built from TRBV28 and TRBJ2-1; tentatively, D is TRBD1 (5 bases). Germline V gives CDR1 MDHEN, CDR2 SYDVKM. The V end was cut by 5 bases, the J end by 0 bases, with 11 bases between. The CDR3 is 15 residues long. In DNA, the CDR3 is TGTGCCAGCAGTACACAGGCGCTCTCCTACAATGAGCAGTTCTTC. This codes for CASSTQALSYNEQFF. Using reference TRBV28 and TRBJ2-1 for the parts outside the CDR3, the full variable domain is DVKVTQSSRYLVKRTGEKVFLECVQDMDHENMFWYRQDPGLGLRLIYFSYDVKMKEKGDIPEGYSVSREKKERFSLILESASTNQTSMYLCASSTQALSYNEQFFGPGTRLTVL.

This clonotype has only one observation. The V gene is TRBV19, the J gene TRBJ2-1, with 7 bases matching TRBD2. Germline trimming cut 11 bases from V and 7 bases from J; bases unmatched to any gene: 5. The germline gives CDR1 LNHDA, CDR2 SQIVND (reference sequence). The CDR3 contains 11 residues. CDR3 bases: TGTGCCTCCGGGAGGTGGAATGAGCAGTTCTTC. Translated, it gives CASGRWNEQFF.

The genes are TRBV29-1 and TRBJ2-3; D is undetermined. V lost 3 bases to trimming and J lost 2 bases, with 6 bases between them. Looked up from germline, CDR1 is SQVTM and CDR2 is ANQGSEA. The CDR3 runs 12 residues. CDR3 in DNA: TGCAGCGTTGATCCCAACACAGATACGCAGTATTTT. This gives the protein CSVDPNTDTQYF.

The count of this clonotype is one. The CDR3 DNA follows: TGCAGTGCTGGGACAGGGTTTGATGGCTACACCTTC. Translation: CSAGTGFDGYTF. The chain links TRBV20-1 to TRBJ1-2; TRBD1 matches 9 bases. This CDR3 has 12 amino acids. Germline V gene data show CDR1 as DFQATT and CDR2 as SNEGSKA (reference sequence). V gave up 5 bases and J gave up 6 bases; unmatched junction bases: 4.

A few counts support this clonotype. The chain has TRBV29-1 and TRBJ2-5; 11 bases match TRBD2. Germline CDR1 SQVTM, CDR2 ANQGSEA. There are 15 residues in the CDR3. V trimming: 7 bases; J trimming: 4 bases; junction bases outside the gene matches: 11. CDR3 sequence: CSASPGLAVIETQYF. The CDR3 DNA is TGCAGCGCAAGCCCGGGACTAGCGGTTATAGAGACCCAGTACTTC.

CDR3 bases: TGTGCCAGCAGCCTCCGGGGGGGAGGGGAAAAACTGTTTTTT. Protein product: CASSLRGGGEKLFF. This sequence joins TRBV7-6 and TRBJ1-4; D perhaps matches TRBD1 (5 bases). The CDR3 totals 14 residues. The V gene's germline CDR1 is SGHVS and CDR2 FNYEAQ. The V gene lost 5 bases and the J gene lost 8 bases, with 15 bases spanning the gap.

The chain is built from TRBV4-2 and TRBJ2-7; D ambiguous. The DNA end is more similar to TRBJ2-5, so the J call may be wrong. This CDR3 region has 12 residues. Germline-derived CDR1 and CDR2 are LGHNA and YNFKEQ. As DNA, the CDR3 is TGTGCCAGCAGCCAAGTTATAAAGACCCAGTACTTC. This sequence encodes CASSQVIKTQYF.